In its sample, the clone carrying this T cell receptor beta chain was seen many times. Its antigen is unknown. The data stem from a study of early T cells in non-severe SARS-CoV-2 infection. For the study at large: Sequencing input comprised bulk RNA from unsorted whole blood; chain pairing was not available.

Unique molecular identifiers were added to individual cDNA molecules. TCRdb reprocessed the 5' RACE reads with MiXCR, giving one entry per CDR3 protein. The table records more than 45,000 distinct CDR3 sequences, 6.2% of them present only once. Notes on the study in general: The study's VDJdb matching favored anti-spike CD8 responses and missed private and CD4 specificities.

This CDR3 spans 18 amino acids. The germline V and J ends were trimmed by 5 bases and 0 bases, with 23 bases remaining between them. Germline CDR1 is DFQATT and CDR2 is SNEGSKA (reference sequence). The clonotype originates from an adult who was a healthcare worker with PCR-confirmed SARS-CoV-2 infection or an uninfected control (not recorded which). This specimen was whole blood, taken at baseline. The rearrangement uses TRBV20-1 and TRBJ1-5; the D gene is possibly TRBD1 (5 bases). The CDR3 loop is CSAPIGTVNTYSNQPQHF. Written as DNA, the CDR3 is TGCAGTGCTCCGATCGGGACCGTCAACACTTATAGCAATCAGCCCCAGCATTTT.